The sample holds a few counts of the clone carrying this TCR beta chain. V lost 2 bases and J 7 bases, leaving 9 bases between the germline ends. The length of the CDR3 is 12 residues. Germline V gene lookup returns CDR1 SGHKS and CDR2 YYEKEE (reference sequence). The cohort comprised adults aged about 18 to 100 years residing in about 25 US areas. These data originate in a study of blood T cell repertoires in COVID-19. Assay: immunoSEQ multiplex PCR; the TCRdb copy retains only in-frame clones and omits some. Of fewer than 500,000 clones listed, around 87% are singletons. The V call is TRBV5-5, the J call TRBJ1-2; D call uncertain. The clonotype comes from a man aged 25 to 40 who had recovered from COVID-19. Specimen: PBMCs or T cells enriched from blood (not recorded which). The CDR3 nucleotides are TGTGCCAGCAGCTTACTGGGCCGTGGCTACACCTTC. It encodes CASSLLGRGYTF.